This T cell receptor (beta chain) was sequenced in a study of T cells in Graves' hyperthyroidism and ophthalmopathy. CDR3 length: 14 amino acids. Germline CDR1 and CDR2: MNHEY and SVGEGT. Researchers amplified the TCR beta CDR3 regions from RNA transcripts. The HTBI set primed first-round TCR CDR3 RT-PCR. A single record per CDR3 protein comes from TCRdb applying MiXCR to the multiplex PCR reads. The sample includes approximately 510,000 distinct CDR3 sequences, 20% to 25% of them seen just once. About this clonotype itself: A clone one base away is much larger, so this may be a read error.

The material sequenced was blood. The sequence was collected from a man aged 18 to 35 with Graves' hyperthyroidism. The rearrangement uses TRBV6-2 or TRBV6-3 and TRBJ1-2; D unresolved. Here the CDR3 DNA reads TGTGTCAGCGACCGGGGAGGACCTAACTATGGCTACACCTTC. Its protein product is CVSDRGGPNYGYTF.